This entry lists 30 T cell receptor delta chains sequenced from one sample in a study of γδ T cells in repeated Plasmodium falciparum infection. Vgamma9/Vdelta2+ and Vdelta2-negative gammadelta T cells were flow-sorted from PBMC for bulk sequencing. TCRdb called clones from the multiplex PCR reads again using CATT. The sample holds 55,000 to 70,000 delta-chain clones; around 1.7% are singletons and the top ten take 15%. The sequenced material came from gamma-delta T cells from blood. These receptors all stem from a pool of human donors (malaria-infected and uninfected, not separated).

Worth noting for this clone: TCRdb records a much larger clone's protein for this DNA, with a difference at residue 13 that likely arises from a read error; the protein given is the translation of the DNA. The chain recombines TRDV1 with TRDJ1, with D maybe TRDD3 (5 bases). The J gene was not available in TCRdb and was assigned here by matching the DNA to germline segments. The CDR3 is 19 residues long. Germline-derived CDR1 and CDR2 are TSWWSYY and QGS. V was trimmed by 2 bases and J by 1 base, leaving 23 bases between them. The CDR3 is CALGETWGPSGKCTDKLIF. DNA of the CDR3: TGTGCTCTTGGGGAAACGTGGGGTCCCTCAGGGAAGTGCACCGATAAACTCATCTTT.

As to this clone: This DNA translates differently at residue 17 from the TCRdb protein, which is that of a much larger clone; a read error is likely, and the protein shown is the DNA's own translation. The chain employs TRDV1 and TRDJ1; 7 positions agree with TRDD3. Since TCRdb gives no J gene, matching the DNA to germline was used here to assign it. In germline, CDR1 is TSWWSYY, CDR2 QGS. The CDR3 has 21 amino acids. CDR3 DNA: TGTGCTCTTGGGGAACTAGCGTTCCTCCGATGGGGGACTCCGACCACCAATAAACTCATCTTT. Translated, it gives CALGELAFLRWGTPTTNKLIF.

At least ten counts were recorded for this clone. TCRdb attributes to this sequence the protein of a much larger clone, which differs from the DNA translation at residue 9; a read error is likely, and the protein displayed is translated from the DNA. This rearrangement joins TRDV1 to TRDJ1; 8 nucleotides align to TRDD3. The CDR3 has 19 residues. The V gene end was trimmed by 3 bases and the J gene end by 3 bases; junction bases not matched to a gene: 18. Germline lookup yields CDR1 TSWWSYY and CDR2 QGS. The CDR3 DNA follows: TGTGCTCTTGGGGACGTGGTTCCTATGCTACTGGGGGCTCCCGATAAACTCATCTTT. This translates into CALGDVVPMLLGAPDKLIF.

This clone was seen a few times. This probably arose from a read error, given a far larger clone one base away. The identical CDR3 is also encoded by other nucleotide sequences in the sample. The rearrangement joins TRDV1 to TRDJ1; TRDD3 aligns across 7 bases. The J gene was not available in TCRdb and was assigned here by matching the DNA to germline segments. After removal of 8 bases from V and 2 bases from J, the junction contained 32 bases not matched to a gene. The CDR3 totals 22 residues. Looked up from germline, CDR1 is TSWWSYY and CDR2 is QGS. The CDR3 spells CALWGDRIPCTGDGGRTDKLIF. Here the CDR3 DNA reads TGTGCTCTTTGGGGCGACCGCATACCCTGTACTGGGGATGGGGGGCGTACCGATAAACTCATCTTT.

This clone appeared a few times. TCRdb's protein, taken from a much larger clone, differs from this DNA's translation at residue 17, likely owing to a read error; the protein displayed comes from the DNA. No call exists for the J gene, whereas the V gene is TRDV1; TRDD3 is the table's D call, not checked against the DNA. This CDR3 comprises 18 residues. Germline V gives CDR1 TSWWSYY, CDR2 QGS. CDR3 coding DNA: TGTGCTCTTGGGGAACATATCCCCCCCGGGGCTGTTACCGATAAACTCACCTTT. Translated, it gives CALGEHIPPGAVTDKLTF.

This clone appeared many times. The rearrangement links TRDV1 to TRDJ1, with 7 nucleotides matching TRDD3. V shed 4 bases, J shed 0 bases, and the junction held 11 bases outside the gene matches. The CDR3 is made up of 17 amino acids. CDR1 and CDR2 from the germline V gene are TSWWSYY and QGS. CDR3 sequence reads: CALGAPGIHIYTDKLIF. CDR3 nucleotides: TGTGCTCTTGGGGCCCCTGGGATACATATTTACACCGATAAACTCATCTTT.

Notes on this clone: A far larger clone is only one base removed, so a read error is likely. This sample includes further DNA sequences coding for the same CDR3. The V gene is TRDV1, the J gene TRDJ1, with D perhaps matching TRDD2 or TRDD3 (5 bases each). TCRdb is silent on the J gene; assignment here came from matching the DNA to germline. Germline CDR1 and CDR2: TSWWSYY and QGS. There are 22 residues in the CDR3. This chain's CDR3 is CALGDYHRPTYDWTGATDKLIF. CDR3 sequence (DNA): TGCGCTCTTGGGGACTACCACCGCCCTACGTACGATTGGACGGGCGCCACCGATAAACTCATCTTT.

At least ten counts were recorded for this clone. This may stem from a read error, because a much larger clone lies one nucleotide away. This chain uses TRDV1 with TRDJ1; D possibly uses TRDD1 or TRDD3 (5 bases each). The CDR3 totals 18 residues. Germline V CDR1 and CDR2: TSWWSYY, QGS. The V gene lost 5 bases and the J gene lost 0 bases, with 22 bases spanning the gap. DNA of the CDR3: TGTGCTCTTGGGAAAATAAGTGGGGAGTGGCGGTACACCGATAAACTCATCTTT. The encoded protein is CALGKISGEWRYTDKLIF.

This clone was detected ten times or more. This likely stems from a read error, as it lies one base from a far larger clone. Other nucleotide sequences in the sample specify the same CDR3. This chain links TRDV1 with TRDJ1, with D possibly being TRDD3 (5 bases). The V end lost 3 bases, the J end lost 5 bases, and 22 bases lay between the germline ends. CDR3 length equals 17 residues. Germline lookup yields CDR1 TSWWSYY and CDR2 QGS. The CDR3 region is CALGDLTGGPAPDKLIF. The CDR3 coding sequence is TGTGCTCTTGGGGATCTCACAGGGGGCCCTGCACCTGATAAACTCATCTTT.

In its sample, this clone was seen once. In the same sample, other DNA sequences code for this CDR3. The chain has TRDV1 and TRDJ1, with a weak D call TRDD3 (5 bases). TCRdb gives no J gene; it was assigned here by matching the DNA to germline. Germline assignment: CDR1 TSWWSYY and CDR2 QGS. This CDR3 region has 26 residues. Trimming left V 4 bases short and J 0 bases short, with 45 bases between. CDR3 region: CALGGLIKWSLDPRSKFYWYTDKLIF. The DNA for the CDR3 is TGTGCTCTTGGGGGCCTGATAAAGTGGTCCTTGGACCCCCGATCAAAATTTTACTGGTACACCGATAAACTCATCTTT.

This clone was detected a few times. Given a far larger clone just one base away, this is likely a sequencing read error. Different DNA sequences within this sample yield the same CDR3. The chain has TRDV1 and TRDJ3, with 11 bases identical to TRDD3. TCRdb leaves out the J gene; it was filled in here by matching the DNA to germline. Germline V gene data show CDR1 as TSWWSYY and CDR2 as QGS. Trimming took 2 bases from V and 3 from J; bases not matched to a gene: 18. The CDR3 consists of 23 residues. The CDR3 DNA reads TGTGCTCTTGGGGAAAGGTCCCTCCTGGGTCTGGGGGATACAGTCTGGGACACCCGACAGATGTTTTTC. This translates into CALGERSLLGLGDTVWDTRQMFF.

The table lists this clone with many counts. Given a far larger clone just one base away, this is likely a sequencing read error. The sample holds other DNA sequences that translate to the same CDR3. The CDR3 DNA sequence: TGTGCTCTTGGGGAACTAGGGGGGATACGCATTAAACTCATCTTT. Its protein is CALGELGGIRIKLIF. The rearrangement uses TRDV1 and TRDJ1, with TRDD3 matching 10 bases. V trimming: 0 bases; J trimming: 7 bases; junction bases outside the gene matches: 5. The CDR3 consists of 15 residues. Germline assignment: CDR1 TSWWSYY and CDR2 QGS.

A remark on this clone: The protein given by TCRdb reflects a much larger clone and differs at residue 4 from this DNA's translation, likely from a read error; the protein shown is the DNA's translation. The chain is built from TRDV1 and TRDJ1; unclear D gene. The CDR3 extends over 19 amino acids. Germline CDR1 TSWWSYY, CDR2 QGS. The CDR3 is CALRERFTLTLVYTDKLIF. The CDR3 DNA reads TGTGCTCTTAGGGAACGATTTACTCTAACCCTCGTGTACACCGATAAACTCATCTTT.

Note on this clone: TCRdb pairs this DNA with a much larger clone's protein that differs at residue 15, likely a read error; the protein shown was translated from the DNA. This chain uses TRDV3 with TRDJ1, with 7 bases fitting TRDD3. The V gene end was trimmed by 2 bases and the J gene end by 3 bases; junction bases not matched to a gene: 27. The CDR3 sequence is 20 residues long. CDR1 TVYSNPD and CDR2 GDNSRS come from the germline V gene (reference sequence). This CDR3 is CAFCCPVPWRWGRNPDKLIF. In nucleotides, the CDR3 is TGTGCCTTTTGCTGTCCTGTCCCGTGGAGGTGGGGGAGAAACCCCGATAAACTCATCTTT. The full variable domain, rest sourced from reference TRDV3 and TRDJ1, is CDKVTQSSPDQTVASGSEVVLLCTYDTVYSNPDLFWYRIRPDYSFQFVFYGDNSRSEGADFTQGRFSVKHILTQKAFHLVISPVRTEDSATYYCAFCCPVPWRWGRNPDKLIFGKGTRVTVEP.

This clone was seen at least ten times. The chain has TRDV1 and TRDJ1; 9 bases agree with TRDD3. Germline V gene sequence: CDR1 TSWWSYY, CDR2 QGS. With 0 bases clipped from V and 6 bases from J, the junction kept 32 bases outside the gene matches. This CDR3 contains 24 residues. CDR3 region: CALGELPGRPSPRTGGPGRYKLIF. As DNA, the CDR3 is TGTGCTCTTGGGGAACTCCCCGGCCGGCCTTCCCCTCGTACTGGGGGACCTGGACGGTATAAACTCATCTTT.

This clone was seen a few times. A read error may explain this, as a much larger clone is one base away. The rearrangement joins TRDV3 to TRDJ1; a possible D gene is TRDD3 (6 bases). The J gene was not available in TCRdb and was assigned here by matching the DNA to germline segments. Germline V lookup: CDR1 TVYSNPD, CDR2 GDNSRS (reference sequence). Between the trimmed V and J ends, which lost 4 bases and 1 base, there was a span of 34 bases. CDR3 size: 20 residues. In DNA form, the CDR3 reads TGTGCCTATTTATCTTCGTGGGGTCGATACTGGGTGATAGGCACCGATAAACTCATCTTT. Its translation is CAYLSSWGRYWVIGTDKLIF.

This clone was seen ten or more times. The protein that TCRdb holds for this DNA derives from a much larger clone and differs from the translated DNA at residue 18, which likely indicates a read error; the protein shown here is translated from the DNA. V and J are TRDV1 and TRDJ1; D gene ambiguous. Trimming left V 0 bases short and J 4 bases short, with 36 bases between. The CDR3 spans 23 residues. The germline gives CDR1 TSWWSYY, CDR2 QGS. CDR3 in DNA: TGTGCTCTTGGGGAACTAGACAGTAGCTACGGATGGTGGGCGAAACCGGGCGTCGATAAACTCATCTTT. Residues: CALGELDSSYGWWAKPGVDKLIF.

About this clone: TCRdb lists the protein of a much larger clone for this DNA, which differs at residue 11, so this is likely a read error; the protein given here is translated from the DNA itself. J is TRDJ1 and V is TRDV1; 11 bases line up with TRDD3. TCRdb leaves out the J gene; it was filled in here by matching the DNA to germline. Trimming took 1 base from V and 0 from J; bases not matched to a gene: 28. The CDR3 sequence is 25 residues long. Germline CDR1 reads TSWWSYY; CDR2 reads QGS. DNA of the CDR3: TGTGCTCTTGGGGAACGAAGTATCAGGTACTCCATTGTGGGGGATACGTTCGGGTACACCGATAAACTCATCTTT. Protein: CALGERSIRYSIVGDTFGYTDKLIF.

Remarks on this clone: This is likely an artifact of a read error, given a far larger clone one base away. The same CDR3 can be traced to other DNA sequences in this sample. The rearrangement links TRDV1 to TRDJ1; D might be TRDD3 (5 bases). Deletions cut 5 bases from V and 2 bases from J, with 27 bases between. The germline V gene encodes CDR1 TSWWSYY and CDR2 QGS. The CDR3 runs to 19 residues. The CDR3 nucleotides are TGTGCTCTTGGGTGCCAGGGGGTGGCTACTCCCCTGTCTACCGATAAACTCATCTTT. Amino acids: CALGCQGVATPLSTDKLIF.

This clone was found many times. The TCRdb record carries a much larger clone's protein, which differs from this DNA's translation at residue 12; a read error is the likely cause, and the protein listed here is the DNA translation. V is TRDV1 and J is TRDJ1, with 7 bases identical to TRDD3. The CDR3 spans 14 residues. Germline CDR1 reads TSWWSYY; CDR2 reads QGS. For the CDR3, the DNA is TGTGCTCTTGGGGAACGGATCTGGGGGGCTAAACCCATCTTT. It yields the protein CALGERIWGAKPIF.

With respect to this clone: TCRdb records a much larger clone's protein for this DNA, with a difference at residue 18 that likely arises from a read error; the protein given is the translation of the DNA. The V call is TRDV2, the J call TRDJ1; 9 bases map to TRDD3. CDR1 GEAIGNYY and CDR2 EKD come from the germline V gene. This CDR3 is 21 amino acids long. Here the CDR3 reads CACDTSILGDLIPRYTDELIF. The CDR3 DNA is TGTGCCTGTGACACATCGATACTGGGGGACTTAATCCCGCGGTACACCGATGAACTCATCTTT.

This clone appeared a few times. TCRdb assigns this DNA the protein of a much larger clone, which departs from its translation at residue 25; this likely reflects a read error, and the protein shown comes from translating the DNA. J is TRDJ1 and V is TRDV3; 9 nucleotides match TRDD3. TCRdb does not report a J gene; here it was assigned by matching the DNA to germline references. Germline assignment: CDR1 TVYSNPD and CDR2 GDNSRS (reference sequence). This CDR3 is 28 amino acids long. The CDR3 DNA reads TGTGCCTTTTACCCCCACCTCCTACAAGTAAACCTCGGGGTAAGATTCTGGGGGATCTCCCCTAACACCGATGAACTCATCTTT. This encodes CAFYPHLLQVNLGVRFWGISPNTDELIF.

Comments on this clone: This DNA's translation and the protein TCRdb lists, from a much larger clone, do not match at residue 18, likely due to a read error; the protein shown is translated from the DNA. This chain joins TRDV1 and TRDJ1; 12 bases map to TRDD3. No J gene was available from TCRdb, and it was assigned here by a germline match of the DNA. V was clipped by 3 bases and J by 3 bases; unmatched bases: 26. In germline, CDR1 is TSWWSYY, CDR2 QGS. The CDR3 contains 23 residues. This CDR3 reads CALGEPNLWGIRPGLSRPDKLIF. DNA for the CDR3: TGTGCTCTTGGGGAGCCCAATCTCTGGGGGATACGCCCGGGCTTAAGTAGGCCCGATAAACTCATCTTT.

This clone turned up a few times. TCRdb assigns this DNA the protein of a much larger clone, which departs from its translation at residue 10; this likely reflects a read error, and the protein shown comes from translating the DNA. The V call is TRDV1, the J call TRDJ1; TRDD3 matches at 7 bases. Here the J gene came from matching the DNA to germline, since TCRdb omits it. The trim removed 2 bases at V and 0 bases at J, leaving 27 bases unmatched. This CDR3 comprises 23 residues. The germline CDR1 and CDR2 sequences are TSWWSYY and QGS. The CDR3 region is CALGETSVLWRLGITTYTDKLIF. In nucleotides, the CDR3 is TGTGCTCTTGGGGAAACTTCGGTTCTATGGAGACTGGGGATTACTACGTACACCGATAAACTCATCTTT.

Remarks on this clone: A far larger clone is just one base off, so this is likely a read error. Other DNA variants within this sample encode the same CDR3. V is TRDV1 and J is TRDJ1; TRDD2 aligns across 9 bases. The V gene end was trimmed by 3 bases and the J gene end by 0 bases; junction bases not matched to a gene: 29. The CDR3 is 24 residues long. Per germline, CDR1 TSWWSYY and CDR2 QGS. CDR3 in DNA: TGTGCTCTTGGGGATGCGCTTCCTTCCTACCAGGTATTGGGGGACTTCGGGTACACCGATAAACTCATCTTT. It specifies CALGDALPSYQVLGDFGYTDKLIF.

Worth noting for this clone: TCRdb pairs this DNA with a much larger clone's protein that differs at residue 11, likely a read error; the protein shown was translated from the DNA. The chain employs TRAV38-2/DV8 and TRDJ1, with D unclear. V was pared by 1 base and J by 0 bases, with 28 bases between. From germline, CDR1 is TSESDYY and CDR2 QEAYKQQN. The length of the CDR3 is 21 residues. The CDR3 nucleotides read TGTGCTTATAGGAGCTTTCTGATGAACCTTTCATACAAGGTGTACACCGATAAACTCATCTTT. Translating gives CAYRSFLMNLSYKVYTDKLIF.

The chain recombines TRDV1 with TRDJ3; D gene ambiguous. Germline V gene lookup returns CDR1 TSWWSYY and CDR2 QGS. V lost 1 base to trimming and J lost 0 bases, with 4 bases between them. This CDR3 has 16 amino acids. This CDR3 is CALGEPPSWDTRQMFF. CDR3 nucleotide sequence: TGTGCTCTTGGGGAACCACCCTCCTGGGACACCCGACAGATGTTTTTC.

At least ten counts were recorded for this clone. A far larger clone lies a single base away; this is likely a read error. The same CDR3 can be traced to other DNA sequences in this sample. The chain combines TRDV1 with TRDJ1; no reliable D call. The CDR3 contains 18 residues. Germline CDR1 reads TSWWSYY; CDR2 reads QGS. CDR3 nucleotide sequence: TGTGCTCTTGGGGAAATTGCTCAAGTCGTCCCCCACACCGATAAGCTCATCTTT. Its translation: CALGEIAQVVPHTDKLIF.

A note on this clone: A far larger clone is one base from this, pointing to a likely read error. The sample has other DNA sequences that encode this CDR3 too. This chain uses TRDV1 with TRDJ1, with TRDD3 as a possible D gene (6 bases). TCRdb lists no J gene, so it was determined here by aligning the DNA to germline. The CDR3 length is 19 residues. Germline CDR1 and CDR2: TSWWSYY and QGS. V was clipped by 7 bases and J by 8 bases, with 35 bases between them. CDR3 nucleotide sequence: TGTGCTCTTGTGGAGTTGCCGAGGCTGGGGTTACTAAACTACCTGAAACTCATCTTT. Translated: CALVELPRLGLLNYLKLIF.

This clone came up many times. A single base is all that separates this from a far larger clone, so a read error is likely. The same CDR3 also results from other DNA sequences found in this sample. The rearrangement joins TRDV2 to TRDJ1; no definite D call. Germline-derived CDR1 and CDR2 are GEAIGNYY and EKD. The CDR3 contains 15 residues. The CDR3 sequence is CACDTGPSFTDKLIF. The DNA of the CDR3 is TGCGCCTGTGACACGGGCCCATCGTTCACCGATAAACTCATCTTT.